This TCR beta chain originates from a study of low-dose radiotherapy and immunotherapy resistance in tumors. Study as a whole: While receiving nivolumab 240 mg every two weeks, patients also received ipilimumab 1 mg/kg every six weeks, both intravenously.

This clonotype was seen many times. The time point: before trial treatment. TCR amplification used 20 PCR cycles, a constant-region primer and a V-primer adapter. Each CDR3 protein gets one entry after TCRdb re-called the reads with MiXCR. The table lists tens of thousands of distinct CDR3 sequences, roughly 10% of them singletons. The CDR3 runs to 18 residues. J was trimmed by 3 bases and V by 2 bases; bases with no gene match: 12. Germline V lookup: CDR1 DFQATT, CDR2 SNEGSKA (reference sequence). The chain employs TRBV20-1 and TRBJ2-3, with 12 bases identical to TRBD2. The source of this sequence is a female donor with ovarian cancer. Sequencing used PBMCs, obtained before treatment. The CDR3 is CSARPTTSGRIGTDTQYF. As DNA, the CDR3 is TGCAGTGCTAGACCAACGACTAGCGGGAGAATAGGGACAGATACGCAGTATTTT.